Below, 29 T cell receptor beta chains from the same sample are listed, as sequenced in a study of blood T cell repertoires in COVID-19. Clones were sequenced by immunoSEQ multiplex PCR, and TCRdb holds only the in-frame ones, with some missing. The table has nearly 80,000 clones, roughly 80% seen once; the top ten hold about 35%. The specimen sequenced was peripheral blood. Source of these receptors: a woman in her seventies with acute or convalescent COVID-19.

The chain is built from TRBV4-2 and TRBJ2-2; TRBD2 matches 10 bases. The CDR3 length is 17 residues. Germline V gives CDR1 LGHNA, CDR2 YNFKEQ. V shed 1 base and J 5 bases; nucleotides not matched to a gene: 7. CDR3 nucleotide sequence: TGTGCCAGCAGCCAAGGGGCCAGCGGGAGGGCAACCGGGGAGCTGTTTTTT. This encodes CASSQGASGRATGELFF.

This chain links TRBV7-9 with TRBJ2-5; no reliable D call. The CDR3 consists of 12 residues. Germline V gene sequence: CDR1 SEHNR, CDR2 FQNEAQ (reference sequence). V was clipped by 5 bases and J by 5 bases, with 9 bases between them. This CDR3 reads CASSGAWETQYF. CDR3 in DNA: TGTGCCAGCAGCGGAGCGTGGGAGACCCAGTACTTC.

The chain is built from TRBV7-8 and TRBJ2-2; 8 bases are a match to TRBD2. CDR3 length: 13 residues. The V and J ends lost 11 bases and 7 bases, in that order; junction bases with no gene match: 9. Germline V gene data show CDR1 as SGHVS and CDR2 as FQNEAQ. The chain's CDR3 is CAAERERVGELFF. The CDR3 region has the DNA TGTGCCGCTGAGCGGGAGAGGGTCGGGGAGCTGTTTTTT.

This chain's CDR3 is CASRGQGAYGYTF. The CDR3 nucleotides are TGTGCCAGCAGAGGACAGGGGGCCTATGGCTACACCTTC. The V call is TRBV2, the J call TRBJ1-2; 11 nucleotides align to TRBD1. This CDR3 has 13 residues. Germline lookup yields CDR1 SNHLY and CDR2 FYNNEI. V dropped 6 bases and J dropped 4; count of bases not matched to a gene: 1. Looking up the rest from reference TRBV2 and TRBJ1-2 gives the full variable domain: EPEVTQTPSHQVTQMGQEVILRCVPISNHLYFYWYRQILGQKVEFLVSFYNNEISEKSEIFDDQFSVERPDGSNFTLKIRSTKLEDSAMYFCASRGQGAYGYTFGSGTRLTVV.

This clone occurred a few times. The chain couples TRBV18 to TRBJ2-1, with D maybe TRBD2 (5 bases). The CDR3 sequence is 15 residues long. V lost 2 bases, J lost 8 bases, and 16 bases lay in between. The germline V gene encodes CDR1 KGHSH and CDR2 LQKENI. The CDR3 region is CASSPGYRGWDEQFF. The CDR3 DNA is TGTGCCAGCTCACCAGGGTACCGGGGATGGGATGAGCAGTTCTTC.

This clone occurred once. The chain combines TRBV6-6 with TRBJ1-2; D not resolved. Deletions cut 2 bases from V and 0 bases from J, with 13 bases between. The CDR3 covers 16 residues. Per germline, CDR1 MNHNY and CDR2 SVGAGI (reference sequence). This chain's CDR3 is CASSYPNRESNYGYTF. The DNA of the CDR3 is TGTGCCAGCAGTTACCCTAACCGCGAATCTAACTATGGCTACACCTTC.

The chain couples TRBV2 to TRBJ1-4; D unclear. V lost 8 bases and J 7 bases, leaving 23 bases between the germline ends. Germline V gives CDR1 SNHLY, CDR2 FYNNEI. There are 16 residues in the CDR3. DNA of the CDR3: TGTGCCAGCTCTTCCCCAGTTAAGATTTCGGGTGAAAAACTGTTTTTT. Translated, it gives CASSSPVKISGEKLFF.

This clone was seen a handful of times. The V and J genes are TRBV20-1 and TRBJ2-3; D is unresolved. Germline CDR1 is DFQATT and CDR2 is SNEGSKA (reference sequence). The CDR3 runs to 11 residues. Trimming shortened V by 2 bases and J by 5 bases, and 5 bases separated the two germline ends. CDR3 sequence (DNA): TGCAGTGCTAGACTCCTAGATACGCAGTATTTT. This encodes CSARLLDTQYF.

This chain links TRBV29-1 with TRBJ2-3; 7 nucleotides match TRBD2. V lost 2 bases, J lost 1 base, and 3 bases stayed unmatched. The CDR3 totals 14 residues. Germline assignment: CDR1 SQVTM and CDR2 ANQGSEA. DNA for the CDR3: TGCAGCGTTGAACGGCTAGCGGGCACAGATACGCAGTATTTT. Its protein is CSVERLAGTDTQYF.

V gene TRBV6-6 combines with J gene TRBJ2-7, with D unclear. The CDR3 consists of 14 residues. CDR1 is MNHNY, CDR2 SVGAGI, per germline (reference sequence). V was clipped by 3 bases and J by 3 bases, with 12 bases between them. CDR3 sequence reads: CASSYQAGYYEQYF. DNA for the CDR3: TGTGCCAGCAGTTATCAGGCCGGCTACTACGAGCAGTACTTC.

J is TRBJ1-6 and V is TRBV15; TRBD1 matches 7 bases. This CDR3 comprises 13 residues. Germline trimming cut 9 bases from V and 4 bases from J; bases unmatched to any gene: 3. Looked up from germline, CDR1 is LNHNV and CDR2 is YYDKDF (reference sequence). The CDR3 loop reads CATGTDYNSPLHF. CDR3 nucleotides: TGTGCCACTGGGACAGATTATAATTCACCCCTCCACTTT.

This clone has just one count. The J gene is TRBJ2-7, the V gene TRBV12-3 or TRBV12-4; D may be TRBD2 (5 bases). The CDR3 is 13 residues long. Trimming left V 4 bases short and J 4 bases short, with 11 bases between. The CDR3 DNA is TGTGCCAGCAGTTCATCGACGGGGTACGAGCAGTACTTC. It is translated as CASSSSTGYEQYF.

The J gene is TRBJ2-2, the V gene TRBV5-1, with 7 bases fitting TRBD1. The germline V gene has CDR1 SGHRS and CDR2 YFSETQ. This CDR3 is 18 amino acids long. V gave up 4 bases and J gave up 0 bases; unmatched junction bases: 12. CDR3 amino acids: CASSPRGVDRANTGELFF. CDR3 in DNA: TGCGCCAGCAGCCCGAGAGGGGTCGACAGGGCGAACACCGGGGAGCTGTTTTTT.

The rearrangement links TRBV6-5 to TRBJ1-6; D is ambiguous. The CDR3 covers 15 residues. Germline lookup yields CDR1 MNHEY and CDR2 SVGAGI. The V gene lost 6 bases and the J gene lost 7 bases, with 16 bases spanning the gap. CDR3 in amino acids: CASSARGPGNSPLHF. CDR3 sequence (DNA): TGTGCCAGCAGCGCGCGCGGGCCGGGGAATTCACCCCTCCACTTT.

In its sample, this clone was seen a few times. The V call is TRBV6-1, the J call TRBJ1-2; D perhaps matches TRBD1 (5 bases). This CDR3 comprises 14 residues. CDR1 is MNHNS, CDR2 SASEGT, per germline. The V end was cut by 6 bases, the J end by 2 bases, with 13 bases between. The CDR3 sequence is CASRSETANYGYTF. CDR3 coding DNA: TGTGCCAGCAGGTCGGAGACAGCCAACTATGGCTACACCTTC.

CDR3 residues: CASSLRGQGLTEAFF. CDR3 DNA: TGCGCCAGCAGCTTGCGGGGACAGGGTTTAACTGAAGCTTTCTTT. V and J are TRBV5-1 and TRBJ1-1; 9 nucleotides line up with TRBD1. V lost 1 base and J lost 5; bases outside the gene matches: 6. The V gene's germline CDR1 is SGHRS and CDR2 YFSETQ. The CDR3 consists of 15 residues.

This chain connects TRBV3-1 (or the pseudogene TRBV3-2) to TRBJ2-5; D unresolved. Germline V gene lookup returns CDR1 LGHDT and CDR2 YNNKEL (reference sequence). The CDR3 covers 15 residues. V dropped 4 bases and J dropped 4 bases, with 16 bases sitting between them. The CDR3 bases are TGTGCCAGCAGCCCCTTTTTAATGCGAAGAGAGACCCAGTACTTC. Translated, it gives CASSPFLMRRETQYF.

The chain recombines TRBV5-4 with TRBJ2-1, with 11 bases matching TRBD2. The germline CDR1 and CDR2 sequences are SGHNT and YYREEE (reference sequence). V was clipped by 0 bases and J by 1 base; unmatched bases: 3. This CDR3 comprises 17 residues. The CDR3 region has the DNA TGTGCCAGCAGCTTGGCGCGACTAGCGGGATCCTACAATGAGCAGTTCTTC. Its protein product is CASSLARLAGSYNEQFF.

V usage is TRBV7-2 and J usage is TRBJ2-7; a weak D match, TRBD1 (5 bases). Germline V gives CDR1 SGHTA, CDR2 FQGNSA. This CDR3 has 14 amino acids. Trimming stripped 1 base from V and 5 bases from J, with 12 bases between. The DNA of the CDR3 is TGTGCCAGCAGCTTAGAAGCAGGGTTGGACGAGCAGTACTTC. Encoded protein: CASSLEAGLDEQYF.

This clone turned up a few times. This chain links TRBV3-1 (or the pseudogene TRBV3-2) with TRBJ2-1; 9 bases match TRBD2. Losses at the gene ends were 1 base for V and 14 bases for J; bases not matched to a gene: 0. This CDR3 region has 11 residues. From germline, CDR1 is LGHDT and CDR2 YNNKEL (reference sequence). CDR3 nucleotide sequence: TGTGCCAGCAGCCAAGGGACTAGCGAGTTCTTC. This translates into CASSQGTSEFF.

V gene TRBV19 combines with J gene TRBJ2-2; D possibly corresponds to TRBD1 (6 bases). With 0 bases removed from V and 4 bases from J, the gap between germline ends came to 6 bases. CDR1 and CDR2 from the germline V gene are LNHDA and SQIVND (reference sequence). This CDR3 has 14 residues. CDR3 bases: TGTGCCAGTAGTATAGAGGACAGCACCGGGGAGCTGTTTTTT. It translates to CASSIEDSTGELFF.

The genes are TRBV24-1 and TRBJ2-1; D ambiguous. The CDR3 runs 14 residues. Trimming shortened V by 3 bases and J by 8 bases, and 13 bases separated the two germline ends. Germline V gives CDR1 KGHDR, CDR2 SFDVKD. CDR3 in DNA: TGTGCCACCAGTGATCGACACGGATGGGATGAGCAGTTCTTC. Encoded protein: CATSDRHGWDEQFF.

The rearrangement links TRBV6-5 to TRBJ1-5; 8 positions match TRBD1. The CDR3 sequence is 14 residues long. J was trimmed by 3 bases and V by 8 bases; bases with no gene match: 6. Looked up from germline, CDR1 is MNHEY and CDR2 is SVGAGI. CDR3 DNA sequence: TGTGCCAGCGGGCAGGGGGCGGCCAATCAGCCCCAGCATTTT. As protein: CASGQGAANQPQHF.

In DNA form, the CDR3 reads TGTGCCAGCAGTCTACAGGGGATTAGCAATCAGCCCCAGCATTTT. Protein: CASSLQGISNQPQHF. V usage is TRBV2 and J usage is TRBJ1-5, with 7 bases aligning to TRBD1. V trimming: 5 bases; J trimming: 0 bases; junction bases outside the gene matches: 4. The CDR3 contains 15 residues. Germline CDR1 SNHLY, CDR2 FYNNEI.

Regarding this clone: This same CDR3 is encoded by further DNA sequences in the sample. CDR3 in amino acids: CSARQGYGYTF. In nucleotides, the CDR3 is TGCAGTGCTAGGCAGGGATATGGCTACACCTTC. This chain joins TRBV20-1 and TRBJ1-2, with D possibly being TRBD1 (5 bases). This CDR3 is built from 11 residues. Looked up from germline, CDR1 is DFQATT and CDR2 is SNEGSKA (reference sequence). The germline V and J ends were trimmed by 3 bases and 5 bases, with 7 bases remaining between them.

V gene TRBV30 combines with J gene TRBJ2-7, with D maybe TRBD1 (5 bases). Germline loops: CDR1 GTSNPN, CDR2 SVGIG (reference sequence). V lost 0 bases and J 2 bases, leaving 8 bases between the germline ends. The CDR3 totals 13 residues. The CDR3 loop reads CAWSVAGTYEQYF. The CDR3, as DNA: TGTGCCTGGAGTGTAGCAGGGACCTACGAGCAGTACTTC.

The rearrangement links TRBV19 to TRBJ2-6; D unclear. The germline CDR1 and CDR2 sequences are LNHDA and SQIVND (reference sequence). V lost 9 bases and J 0 bases, leaving 9 bases between the germline ends. CDR3 length: 14 residues. Here the CDR3 reads CASTEFSGANVLTF. The CDR3 nucleotides read TGTGCCAGCACAGAATTCTCTGGGGCCAACGTCCTGACTTTC. Together with reference TRBV19 and TRBJ2-6, the CDR3 gives the full variable domain: DGGITQSPKYLFRKEGQNVTLSCEQNLNHDAMYWYRQDPGQGLRLIYYSQIVNDFQKGDIAEGYSVSREKKESFPLTVTSAQKNPTAFYLCASTEFSGANVLTFGAGSRLTVL.

The chain is built from TRBV5-6 and TRBJ2-5; a weak D match, TRBD1 (5 bases). Trimming removed 0 bases at V and 4 bases at J, with 13 bases between. The CDR3 contains 15 residues. CDR1 and CDR2 (germline): SGHDT, YYEEEE. The CDR3 is CASSLALSGRETQYF. The CDR3 DNA reads as TGTGCCAGCAGCTTGGCCTTGTCAGGGCGAGAGACCCAGTACTTC.

The gene calls are TRBV24-1 and TRBJ2-2, with D possibly TRBD1 on 6 matching bases. Trimming removed 9 bases at V and 5 bases at J, with 9 bases between. Germline V gene data show CDR1 as KGHDR and CDR2 as SFDVKD. The CDR3 is 12 residues long. CDR3 bases: TGTGCCACCGGACAGCCAACCGGGGAGCTGTTTTTT. It yields the protein CATGQPTGELFF.